This entry is about one T cell receptor beta chain. The sample holds other DNA sequences that translate to the same CDR3. Germline V gene sequence: CDR1 LNHDA, CDR2 SQIVND (reference sequence). Trimming cost V 1 base and J 7 bases; bases outside gene matches: 6. The CDR3 extends over 14 amino acids. The data were obtained in a study of blood T cell repertoires in COVID-19. Turning to the study itself: The analysed material was cDNA or gDNA that came from T cells, B-cell-depleted T cells, or PBMCs.

The method was immunoSEQ multiplex PCR; TCRdb's version includes in-frame clones alone and lacks a portion of them. Of some 62,000 clones in the sample, over 75% were seen once. Sequences were obtained from peripheral blood. The sequence was collected from a man aged 55 to 70 with acute or convalescent COVID-19. V gene TRBV19 combines with J gene TRBJ2-7, with TRBD2 matching over 8 bases. CDR3 region: CASSIAGGPGEQYF. CDR3 nucleotides: TGTGCCAGTAGTATAGCGGGAGGGCCAGGGGAGCAGTACTTC.